The clone carrying this T cell receptor beta chain was recorded at least ten times. CDR1 and CDR2 (germline): MNHEY, SMNVEV (reference sequence). The V end was cut by 6 bases, the J end by 9 bases, with 15 bases between. This CDR3 has 12 amino acids. The source of the sample is a study of spatial heterogeneity in lung cancer. Study background: Those follow-up PBMC samples that were available underwent sequencing, at a median interval of approximately two years following resection. Sequence detection consistently recorded a greater number of beta-chain than alpha-chain sequences. More than eight raw reads, on average, carried each unique TCR and UMI combination.

Single TCR cDNA molecules each had their own unique molecular identifier. TCRdb re-analysed the 5' RACE reads in MiXCR, keeping a single row per CDR3 protein. The sample lists 15,000 to 20,000 distinct CDR3 sequences, 10% occurring once. Time point specified: blood at routine non-recurrence follow-up after resection. The sequence came from a female donor with early-stage non-small cell lung cancer. The V gene is TRBV27, the J gene TRBJ2-7; TRBD2 is a possible D gene (5 bases). The source material was PBMCs, sampled at follow-up. In DNA, the CDR3 is TGTGCCAGCAGCCCCACCCGAGGGCGGCAGTACTTC. Amino acids: CASSPTRGRQYF.